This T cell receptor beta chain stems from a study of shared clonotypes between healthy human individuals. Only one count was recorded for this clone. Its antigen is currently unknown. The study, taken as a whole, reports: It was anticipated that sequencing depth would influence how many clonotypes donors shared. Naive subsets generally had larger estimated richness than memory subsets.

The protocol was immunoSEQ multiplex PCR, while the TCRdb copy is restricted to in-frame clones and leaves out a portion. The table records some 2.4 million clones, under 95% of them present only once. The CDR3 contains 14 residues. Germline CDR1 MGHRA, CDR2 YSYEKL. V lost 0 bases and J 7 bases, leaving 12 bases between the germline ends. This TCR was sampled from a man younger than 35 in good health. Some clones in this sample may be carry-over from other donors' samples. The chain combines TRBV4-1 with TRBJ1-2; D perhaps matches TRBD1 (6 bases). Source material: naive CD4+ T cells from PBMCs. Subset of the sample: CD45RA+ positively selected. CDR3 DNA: TGCGCCAGCAGCCAAGATCCGCCAGGGGTTGGCTACACCTTC. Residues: CASSQDPPGVGYTF.